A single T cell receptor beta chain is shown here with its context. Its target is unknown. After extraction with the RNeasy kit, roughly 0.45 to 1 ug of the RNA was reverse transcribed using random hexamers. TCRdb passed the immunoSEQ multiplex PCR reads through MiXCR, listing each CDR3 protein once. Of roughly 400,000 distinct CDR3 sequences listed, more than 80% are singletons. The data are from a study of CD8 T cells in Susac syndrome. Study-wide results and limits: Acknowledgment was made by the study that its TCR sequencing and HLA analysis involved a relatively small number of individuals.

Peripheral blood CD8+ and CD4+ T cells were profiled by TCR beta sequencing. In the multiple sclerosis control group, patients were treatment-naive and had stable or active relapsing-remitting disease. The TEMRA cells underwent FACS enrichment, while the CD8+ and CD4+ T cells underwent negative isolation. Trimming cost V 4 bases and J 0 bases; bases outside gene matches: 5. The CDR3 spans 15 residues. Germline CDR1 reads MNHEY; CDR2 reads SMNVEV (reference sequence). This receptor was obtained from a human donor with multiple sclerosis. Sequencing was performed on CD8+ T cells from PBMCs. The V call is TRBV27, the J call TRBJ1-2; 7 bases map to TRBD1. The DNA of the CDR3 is TGTGCCAGCAGTTCGGGGACAGACACTAACTATGGCTACACCTTC. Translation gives CASSSGTDTNYGYTF.